This T cell receptor beta chain is drawn from a study of Ad26.COV2.S vaccination and SARS-CoV-2 variants. Study as a whole: Enrolled in COV1001, the donor was in the Ad26.COV2.S trial arm, which received the vaccine.

Data came from immunoSEQ multiplex PCR; TCRdb stores just in-frame clones and leaves some out. The sample holds about 350,000 clones; roughly 81% are singletons and the top ten take about 3.3%. General study results and limits: An underestimation of total T cell responses may have resulted from the TCR breadth and depth analyses. Similar non-spike TCR breadth was seen in vaccine and placebo recipients.

Treatment here: 19 received Ad26.COV2.S at low or high dose, single or two shots; about 5 received placebo; per-sample allocation not given. The study sampled participants on day 63 after the first vaccine or placebo injection. Cohort 1b enrolled adults aged 18-55 years in Boston. Regarding this clone: As yet, its antigen is unknown.

Looked up from germline, CDR1 is PRHDT and CDR2 is FYEKMQ (reference sequence). Trimming left V 2 bases short and J 0 bases short, with 8 bases between. This CDR3 spans 14 amino acids. Sequenced material: peripheral blood, taken in a trial of Ad26.COV2.S vaccine versus placebo. The TCR sequence derives from a person aged 18 to 59 who received the Ad26.COV2.S COVID-19 vaccine or a placebo. The chain carries TRBV13 and TRBJ2-7; D not resolved. The CDR3 here is CASSLTRSSYEQYF. The DNA of the CDR3 is TGTGCCAGCAGCTTAACCAGATCCTCCTACGAGCAGTACTTC.